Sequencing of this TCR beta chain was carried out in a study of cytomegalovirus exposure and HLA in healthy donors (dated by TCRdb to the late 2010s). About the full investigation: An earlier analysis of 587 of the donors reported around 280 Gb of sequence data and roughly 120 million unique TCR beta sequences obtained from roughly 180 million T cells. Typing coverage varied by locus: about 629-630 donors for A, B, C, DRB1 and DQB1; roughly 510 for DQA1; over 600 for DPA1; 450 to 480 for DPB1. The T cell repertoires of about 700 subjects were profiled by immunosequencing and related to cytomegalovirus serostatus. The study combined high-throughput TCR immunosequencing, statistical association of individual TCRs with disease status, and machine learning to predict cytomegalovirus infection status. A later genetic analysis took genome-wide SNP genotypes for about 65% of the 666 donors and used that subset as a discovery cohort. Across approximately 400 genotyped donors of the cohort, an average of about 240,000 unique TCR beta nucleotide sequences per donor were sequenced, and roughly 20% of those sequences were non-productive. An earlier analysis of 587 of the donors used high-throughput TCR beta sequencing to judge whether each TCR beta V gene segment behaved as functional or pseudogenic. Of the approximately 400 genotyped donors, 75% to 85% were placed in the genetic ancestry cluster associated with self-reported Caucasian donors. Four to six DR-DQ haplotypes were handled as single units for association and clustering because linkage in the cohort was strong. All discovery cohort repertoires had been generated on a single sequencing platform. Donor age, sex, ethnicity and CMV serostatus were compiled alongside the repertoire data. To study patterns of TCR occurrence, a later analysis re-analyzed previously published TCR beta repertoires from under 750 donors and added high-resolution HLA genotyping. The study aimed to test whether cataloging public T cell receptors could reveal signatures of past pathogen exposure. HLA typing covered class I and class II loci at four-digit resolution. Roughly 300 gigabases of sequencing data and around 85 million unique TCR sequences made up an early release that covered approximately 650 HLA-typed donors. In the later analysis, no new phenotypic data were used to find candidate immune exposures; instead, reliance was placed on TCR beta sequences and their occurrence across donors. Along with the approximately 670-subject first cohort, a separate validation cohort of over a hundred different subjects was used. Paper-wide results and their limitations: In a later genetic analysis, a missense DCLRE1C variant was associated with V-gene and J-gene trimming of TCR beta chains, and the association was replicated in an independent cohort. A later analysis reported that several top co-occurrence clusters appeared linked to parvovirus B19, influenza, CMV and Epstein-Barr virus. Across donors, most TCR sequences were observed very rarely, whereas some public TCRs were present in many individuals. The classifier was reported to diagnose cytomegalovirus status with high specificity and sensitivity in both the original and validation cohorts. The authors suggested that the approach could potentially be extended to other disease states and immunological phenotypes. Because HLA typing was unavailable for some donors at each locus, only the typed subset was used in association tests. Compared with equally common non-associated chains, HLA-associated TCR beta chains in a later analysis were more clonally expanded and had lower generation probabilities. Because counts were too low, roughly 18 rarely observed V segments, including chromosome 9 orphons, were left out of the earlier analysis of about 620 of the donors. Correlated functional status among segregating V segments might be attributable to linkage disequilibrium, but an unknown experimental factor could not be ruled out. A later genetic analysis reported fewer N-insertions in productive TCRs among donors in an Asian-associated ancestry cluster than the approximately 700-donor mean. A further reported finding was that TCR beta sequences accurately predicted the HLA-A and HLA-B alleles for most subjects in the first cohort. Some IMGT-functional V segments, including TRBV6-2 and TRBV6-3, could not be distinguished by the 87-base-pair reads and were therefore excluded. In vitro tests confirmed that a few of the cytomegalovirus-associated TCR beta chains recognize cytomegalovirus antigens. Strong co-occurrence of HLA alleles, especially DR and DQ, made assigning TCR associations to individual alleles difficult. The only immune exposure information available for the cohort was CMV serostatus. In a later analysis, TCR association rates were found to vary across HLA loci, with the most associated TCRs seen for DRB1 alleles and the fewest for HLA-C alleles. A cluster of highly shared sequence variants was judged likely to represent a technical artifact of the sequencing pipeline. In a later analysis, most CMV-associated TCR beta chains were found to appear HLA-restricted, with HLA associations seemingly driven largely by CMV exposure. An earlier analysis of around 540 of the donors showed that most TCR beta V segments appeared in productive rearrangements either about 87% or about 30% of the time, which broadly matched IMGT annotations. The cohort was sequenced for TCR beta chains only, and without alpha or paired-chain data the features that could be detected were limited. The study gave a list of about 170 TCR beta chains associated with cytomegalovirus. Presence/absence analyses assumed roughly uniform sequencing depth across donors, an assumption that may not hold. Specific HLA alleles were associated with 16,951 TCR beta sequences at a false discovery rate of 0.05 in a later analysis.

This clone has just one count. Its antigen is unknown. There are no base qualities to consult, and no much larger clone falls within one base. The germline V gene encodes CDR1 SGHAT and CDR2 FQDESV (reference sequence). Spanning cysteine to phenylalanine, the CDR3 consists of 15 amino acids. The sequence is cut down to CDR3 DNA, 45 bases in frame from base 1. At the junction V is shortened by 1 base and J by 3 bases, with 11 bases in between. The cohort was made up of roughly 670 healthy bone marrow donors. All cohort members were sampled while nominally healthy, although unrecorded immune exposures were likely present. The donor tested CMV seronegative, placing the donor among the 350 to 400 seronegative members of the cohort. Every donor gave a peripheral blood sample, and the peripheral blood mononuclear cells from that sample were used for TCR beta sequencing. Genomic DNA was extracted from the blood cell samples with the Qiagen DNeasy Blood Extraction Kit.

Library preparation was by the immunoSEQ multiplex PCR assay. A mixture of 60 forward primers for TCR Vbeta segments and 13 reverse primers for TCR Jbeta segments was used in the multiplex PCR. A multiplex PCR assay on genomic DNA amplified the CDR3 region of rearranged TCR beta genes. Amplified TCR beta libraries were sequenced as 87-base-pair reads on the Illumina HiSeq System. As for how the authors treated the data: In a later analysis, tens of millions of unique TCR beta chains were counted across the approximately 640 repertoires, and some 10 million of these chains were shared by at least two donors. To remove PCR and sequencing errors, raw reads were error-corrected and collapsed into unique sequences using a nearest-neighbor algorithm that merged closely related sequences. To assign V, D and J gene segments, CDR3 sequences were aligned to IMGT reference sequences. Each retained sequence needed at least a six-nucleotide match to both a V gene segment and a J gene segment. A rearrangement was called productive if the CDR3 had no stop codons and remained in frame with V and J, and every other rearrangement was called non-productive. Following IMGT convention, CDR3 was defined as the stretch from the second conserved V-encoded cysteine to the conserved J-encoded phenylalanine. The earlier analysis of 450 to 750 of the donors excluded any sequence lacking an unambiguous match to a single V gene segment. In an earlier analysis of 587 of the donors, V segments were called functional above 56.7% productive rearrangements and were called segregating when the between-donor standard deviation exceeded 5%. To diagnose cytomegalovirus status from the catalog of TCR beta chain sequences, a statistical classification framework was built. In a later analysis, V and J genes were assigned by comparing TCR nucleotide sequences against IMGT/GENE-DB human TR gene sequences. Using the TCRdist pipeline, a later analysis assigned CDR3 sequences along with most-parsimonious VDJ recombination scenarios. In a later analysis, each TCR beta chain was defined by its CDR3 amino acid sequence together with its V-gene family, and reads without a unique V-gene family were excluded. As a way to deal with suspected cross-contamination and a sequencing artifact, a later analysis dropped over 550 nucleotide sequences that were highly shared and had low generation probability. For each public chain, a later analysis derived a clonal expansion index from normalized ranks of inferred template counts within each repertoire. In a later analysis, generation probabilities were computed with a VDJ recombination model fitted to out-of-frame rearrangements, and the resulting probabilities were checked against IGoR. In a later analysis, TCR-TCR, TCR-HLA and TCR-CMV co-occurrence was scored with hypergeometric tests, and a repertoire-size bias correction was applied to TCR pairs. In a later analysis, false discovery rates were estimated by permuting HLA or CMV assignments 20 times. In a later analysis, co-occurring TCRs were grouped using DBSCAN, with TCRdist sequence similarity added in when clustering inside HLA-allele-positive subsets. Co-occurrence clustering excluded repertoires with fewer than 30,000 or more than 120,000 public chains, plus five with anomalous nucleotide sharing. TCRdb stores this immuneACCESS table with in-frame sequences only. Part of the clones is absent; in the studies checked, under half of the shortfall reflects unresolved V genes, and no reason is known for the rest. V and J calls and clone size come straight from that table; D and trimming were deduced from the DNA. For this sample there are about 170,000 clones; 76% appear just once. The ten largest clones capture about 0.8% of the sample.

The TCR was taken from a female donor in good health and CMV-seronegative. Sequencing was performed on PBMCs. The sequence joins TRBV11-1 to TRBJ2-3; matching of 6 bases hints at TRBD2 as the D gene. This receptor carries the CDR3 CASSLGLGRTDTQYF. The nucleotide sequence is TGTGCCAGCAGCTTAGGATTGGGGAGGACAGATACGCAGTATTTT.